This TCR beta chain was sequenced during a study of tumor and adjacent non-tumor tissue in lung cancer. Study as a whole: Stage I to III disease affected about nine men and 4 or 5 women aged about 31 to 85. About 4.17 million productive TCRbeta reads were obtained per sample on average. Study-wide results and limits: Compared with tumor, normal lung showed significantly lower TCR diversity. In normal lung, the top 100 clones were significantly more dominant than in tumor.

Three rounds of nested PCR, following a modified ARM-PCR protocol, produced the TCRbeta library. TCRdb fed the multiplex PCR reads into MiXCR, producing one record per CDR3 protein. Among some 100,000 distinct CDR3 sequences listed, over 55% were seen once. The CDR3 is made up of 15 amino acids. CDR1 is SQVTM and CDR2 is ANQGSEA in the germline V gene. This clonotype was seen once. Its target is not known. Its ends do not fully match the called genes, so a read error is possible. The template was RNA from unsorted bulk tissue. Distant lung tissue was collected more than 3 cm away from the tumor edge. This chain uses TRBV29-1 with TRBJ2-1, with D possibly being TRBD2 (6 bases). Sequenced: distant non-tumor lung tissue. The sequence was obtained from a man aged 25-40 years with non-small cell lung cancer. CDR3 nucleotides: TGCAGCTTTAGGGAGGACCGGAGCTCCTACATTGAGCAGTTCTTC. As protein: CSFREDRSSYIEQFF.